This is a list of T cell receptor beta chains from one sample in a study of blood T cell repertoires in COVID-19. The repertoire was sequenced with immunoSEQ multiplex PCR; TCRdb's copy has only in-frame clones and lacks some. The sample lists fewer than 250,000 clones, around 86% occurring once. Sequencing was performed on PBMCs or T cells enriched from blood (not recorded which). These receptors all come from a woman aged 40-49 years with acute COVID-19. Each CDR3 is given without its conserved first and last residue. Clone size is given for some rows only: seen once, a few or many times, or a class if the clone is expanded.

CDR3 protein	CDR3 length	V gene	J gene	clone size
ASSLGGGTEAF	11	TRBV7-9	TRBJ1-1	NA
ASSDRDRTGELF	12	TRBV7-8	TRBJ2-2	many
ASSLSGLADNEQF	13	TRBV11-3	TRBJ2-1	NA
ATQVLLAGGRAYEQY	15	TRBV28	TRBJ2-7	once
ASSLGQGSNTEAF	13	TRBV19	TRBJ1-1	NA
AISESGLAGIHEQY	14	TRBV10-3	TRBJ2-7	NA
ASSSWESVEETQY	13	TRBV7-2	TRBJ2-5	NA
ASTHPTGAYEQY	12	TRBV28	TRBJ2-7	few
ASSQAGYHYEQY	12	TRBV14	TRBJ2-7	NA
ASGLVGLAGNNEQF	14	TRBV12-5	TRBJ2-1	NA
ASNIGGGGKETQY	13	TRBV11-2	TRBJ2-5	NA
ASSQEAIYNEQF	12	TRBV4-2	TRBJ2-1	NA
ASSLVYDSGNTIY	13	TRBV7-9	TRBJ1-3	once
ASSGLAAQY	9	TRBV25-1	TRBJ2-5	NA
ASSQAAGQGTEAF	13	TRBV14	TRBJ1-1	NA
ASSVGALNSPLH	12	TRBV9	TRBJ1-6	NA
ASNGGRTGGSGELF	14	TRBV5-1	TRBJ2-2	NA
ASSRQSTDTQY	11	TRBV28	TRBJ2-3	NA
ATSTTVLAGSYEQY	14	TRBV15	TRBJ2-7	NA
ASSSSGGGNQPQH	13	TRBV28	TRBJ1-5	NA
ASSLTSGTDEQY	12	TRBV27	TRBJ2-7	NA
ASSSGQPGFYEQY	13	TRBV28	TRBJ2-7	NA
ASSVVSGQGPNSGANVLT	18	TRBV9	TRBJ2-6	NA
ASSMGLAGGETQY	13	TRBV7-3	TRBJ2-5	once
ASSPTRGGVQPQH	13	TRBV18	TRBJ1-5	once
ASGSGSLNEQF	11	TRBV28	TRBJ2-1	NA
ATREYNEQF	9	TRBV24-1	TRBJ2-1	NA
ASSSSKTGGDGYT	13	TRBV6-6	TRBJ1-2	once
ASSEETGRTYEQY	13	TRBV10-1	TRBJ2-7	NA
ASSFPTGYPSYEQY	14	TRBV28	TRBJ2-7	few
ASSAGLAGSNEQF	13	TRBV5-6	TRBJ2-1	once
ASVAAGNTIY	10	TRBV28	TRBJ1-3	NA
ASSLGQSYEQY	11	TRBV27	TRBJ2-7	once
ASSIGTPGYEYEQY	14	TRBV2	TRBJ2-7	NA
ASSKSRLAGDRGELF	15	TRBV21-1	TRBJ2-2	NA
ASSPGFGETQY	11	TRBV3-1/TRBV3-2	TRBJ2-5	NA
ASSSLGTGDNSPLH	14	TRBV5-1	TRBJ1-6	NA
ASSPGTDQPQH	11	TRBV5-1	TRBJ1-5	NA
ASRDGTLNTGELF	13	TRBV5-1	TRBJ2-2	NA
ASSFTGNANTEAF	13	TRBV27	TRBJ1-1	NA